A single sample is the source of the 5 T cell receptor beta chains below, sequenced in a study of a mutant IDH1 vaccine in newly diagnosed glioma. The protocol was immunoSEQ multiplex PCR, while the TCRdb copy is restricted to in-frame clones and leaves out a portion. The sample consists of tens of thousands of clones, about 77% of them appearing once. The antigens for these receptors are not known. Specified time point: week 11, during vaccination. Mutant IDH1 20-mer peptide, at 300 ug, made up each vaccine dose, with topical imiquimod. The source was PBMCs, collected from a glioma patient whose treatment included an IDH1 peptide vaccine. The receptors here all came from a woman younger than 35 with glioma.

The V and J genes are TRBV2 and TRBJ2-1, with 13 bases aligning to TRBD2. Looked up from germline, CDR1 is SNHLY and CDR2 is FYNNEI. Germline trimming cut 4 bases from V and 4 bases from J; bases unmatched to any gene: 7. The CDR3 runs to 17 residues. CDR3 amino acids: CASSGTSGSLEYNEQFF. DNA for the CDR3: TGTGCCAGCAGTGGGACTAGCGGGAGTTTGGAATACAATGAGCAGTTCTTC. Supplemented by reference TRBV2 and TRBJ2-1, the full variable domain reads EPEVTQTPSHQVTQMGQEVILRCVPISNHLYFYWYRQILGQKVEFLVSFYNNEISEKSEIFDDQFSVERPDGSNFTLKIRSTKLEDSAMYFCASSGTSGSLEYNEQFFGPGTRLTVL.

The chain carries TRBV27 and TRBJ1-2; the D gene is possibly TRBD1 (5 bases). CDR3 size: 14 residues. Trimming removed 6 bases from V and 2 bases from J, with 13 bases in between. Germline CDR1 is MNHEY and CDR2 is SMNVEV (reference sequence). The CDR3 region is CASSPPGLNYGYTF. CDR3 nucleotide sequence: TGTGCCAGCAGCCCGCCGGGACTGAACTATGGCTACACCTTC.

For the CDR3, the DNA is TGCAGCCTCCGTTTCGGCACAGATACGCAGTATTTT. Its protein product is CSLRFGTDTQYF. The chain has TRBV29-1 and TRBJ2-3; D not resolved. The CDR3 has 12 amino acids. In germline, CDR1 is SQVTM, CDR2 ANQGSEA. The germline V and J ends were trimmed by 8 bases and 1 base, with 10 bases remaining between them.

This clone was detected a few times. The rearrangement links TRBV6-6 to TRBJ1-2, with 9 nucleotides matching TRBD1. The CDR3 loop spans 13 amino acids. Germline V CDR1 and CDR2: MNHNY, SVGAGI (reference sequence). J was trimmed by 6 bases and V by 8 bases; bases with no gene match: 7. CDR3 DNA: TGTGCCAGCGGCACGGGACAGGGACATGGCTACACCTTC. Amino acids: CASGTGQGHGYTF.

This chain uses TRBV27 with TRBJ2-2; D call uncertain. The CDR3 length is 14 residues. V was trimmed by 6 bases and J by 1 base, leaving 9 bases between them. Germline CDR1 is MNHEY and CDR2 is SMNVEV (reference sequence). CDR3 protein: CASSLSGNTGELFF. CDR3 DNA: TGTGCCAGCAGCCTCTCGGGGAACACCGGGGAGCTGTTTTTT.